A single sample gave rise to the 26 T cell receptor beta chains below, sequenced in a study of blood T cell repertoires in COVID-19. Assay used: immunoSEQ multiplex PCR; TCRdb lists only in-frame clones, some missing. Of 150,000 to 200,000 clones in the sample, 70% to 90% were seen once. The sequenced material came from peripheral blood. The source of these receptors is a man aged 35-49 years with active or convalescent COVID-19.

The chain recombines TRBV12-3 or TRBV12-4 with TRBJ1-2, with D hard to call. V lost 3 bases and J lost 4, with 6 bases in between. This CDR3 is 12 amino acids long. Here the CDR3 reads CASSFTGYGYTF. The CDR3 DNA reads TGTGCCAGCAGTTTCACCGGCTATGGCTACACCTTC.

The V gene is TRBV2, the J gene TRBJ2-2; 9 bases are a match to TRBD1. Trimming at V came to 5 bases and at J to 2 bases, leaving 3 bases not matched to a gene. The length of the CDR3 is 15 residues. From germline, CDR1 is SNHLY and CDR2 FYNNEI. The chain's CDR3 is CASSFTGGNTGELFF. For the CDR3, the DNA is TGTGCCAGCAGTTTCACAGGGGGCAACACCGGGGAGCTGTTTTTT.

The chain carries TRBV18 and TRBJ2-1; TRBD1 agrees at 10 bases. The V and J ends lost 6 bases and 6 bases, in that order; junction bases with no gene match: 8. There are 15 residues in the CDR3. Germline V gene lookup returns CDR1 KGHSH and CDR2 LQKENI. CDR3 sequence reads: CASSPGQGEGNEQFF. The CDR3 DNA sequence: TGTGCCAGCTCTCCAGGACAGGGGGAGGGCAATGAGCAGTTCTTC.

The J gene is TRBJ1-2, the V gene TRBV2; 9 bases are shared with TRBD1. CDR1 and CDR2 (germline): SNHLY, FYNNEI. CDR3 length equals 13 residues. With 10 bases clipped from V and 1 base from J, the junction kept 4 bases outside the gene matches. This CDR3 is CAIETGGNYGYTF. CDR3 DNA sequence: TGTGCCATCGAGACAGGGGGTAACTATGGCTACACCTTC.

This sequence joins TRBV18 and TRBJ2-3; 7 nucleotides match TRBD1. The CDR3 is made up of 16 amino acids. V lost 3 bases to trimming and J lost 3 bases; unmatched junction nucleotides: 9. The germline V gene encodes CDR1 KGHSH and CDR2 LQKENI. The CDR3 sequence: CASSPLPGQRTDTQYF. As DNA, the CDR3 is TGTGCCAGCTCACCTCTGCCGGGACAGAGGACAGATACGCAGTATTTT.

This clone was seen more than once but under ten times. The V gene is TRBV24-1, the J gene TRBJ1-5; D unclear. V was clipped by 2 bases and J by 6 bases, with 10 bases between them. There are 14 residues in the CDR3. Germline-derived CDR1 and CDR2 are KGHDR and SFDVKD. The CDR3 coding sequence is TGTGCCACCAGTGATTCCACAAGGAGTCAGCCCCAGCATTTT. This codes for CATSDSTRSQPQHF.

V usage is TRBV4-1 and J usage is TRBJ1-3; possible D gene TRBD1, 6 bases. Trimming cost V 4 bases and J 5 bases, with 18 bases left between them. Per the germline V gene, CDR1 is MGHRA and CDR2 is YSYEKL. This CDR3 is 16 amino acids long. Here the CDR3 reads CASSPQSVQGRNTIYF. Written as DNA, the CDR3 is TGCGCCAGCAGCCCCCAATCAGTACAGGGACGAAACACCATATATTTT.

The chain links TRBV3-1 (or the pseudogene TRBV3-2) to TRBJ1-1, with D hard to call. The germline V and J ends were trimmed by 2 bases and 1 base, with 14 bases remaining between them. In germline, CDR1 is LGHDT, CDR2 YNNKEL (reference sequence). The length of the CDR3 is 16 residues. The CDR3 nucleotides read TGTGCCAGCAGCCAAAGGTCAAGAGGGAAGAACACTGAAGCTTTCTTT. Its translation is CASSQRSRGKNTEAFF.

This clone was seen a handful of times. This chain connects TRBV3-1 (or the pseudogene TRBV3-2) to TRBJ2-7, with 8 bases lining up with TRBD2. The CDR3 sequence is 19 residues long. Germline V gene lookup returns CDR1 LGHDT and CDR2 YNNKEL (reference sequence). The junction had 14 bases not matched to a gene; V was cut back by 1 base and J by 0 bases. CDR3 amino acids: CASSQGTLSGGFSSYEQYF. The CDR3 nucleotides are TGTGCCAGCAGCCAAGGGACTCTAAGCGGGGGCTTTAGCTCCTACGAGCAGTACTTC.

The rearrangement uses TRBV29-1 and TRBJ1-2; the D is unclear. CDR3 length: 15 residues. Trimming took 3 bases from V and 7 from J, leaving 21 bases between them. The V gene's germline CDR1 is SQVTM and CDR2 ANQGSEA. The CDR3 region has the DNA TGCAGCGTTGAGGAGGCGCATCCGATAAGTTCTGGCTACACCTTC. Translating gives CSVEEAHPISSGYTF.

V gene TRBV11-3 combines with J gene TRBJ2-1; 7 bases fit TRBD1. Germline V lookup: CDR1 SGHNT, CDR2 YENEEA. This CDR3 is 15 amino acids long. Trimming cost V 5 bases and J 0 bases; bases outside gene matches: 4. The CDR3 loop reads CASSRDRSSYNEQFF. CDR3 nucleotide sequence: TGTGCCAGCAGCCGGGACAGAAGCTCCTACAATGAGCAGTTCTTC.

This chain links TRBV20-1 with TRBJ1-1; TRBD1 matches at 8 bases. This CDR3 spans 14 amino acids. Germline V gene data show CDR1 as DFQATT and CDR2 as SNEGSKA (reference sequence). The V segment lost 3 bases and the J segment 1 base; nucleotides outside the gene matches: 4. CDR3 in DNA: TGCAGTGCTAGTCTAGGACAGGGGAACACTGAAGCTTTCTTT. Translated, it gives CSASLGQGNTEAFF.

V gene TRBV25-1 combines with J gene TRBJ2-2, with TRBD1 matching 7 bases. This CDR3 has 14 residues. J was trimmed by 4 bases and V by 4 bases; bases with no gene match: 3. Germline CDR1 reads MGHDK; CDR2 reads SYGVNS. CDR3 in amino acids: CASSVSGGTGELFF. As DNA, the CDR3 is TGTGCCAGCAGTGTGTCAGGGGGCACCGGGGAGCTGTTTTTT.

The CDR3 here is CASSPQGQVAGYTF. The CDR3 DNA reads as TGTGCCAGCTCACCACAAGGACAGGTGGCTGGCTACACCTTC. This sequence joins TRBV18 and TRBJ1-2; TRBD1 agrees at 7 bases. This CDR3 comprises 14 residues. With 1 base clipped from V and 7 bases from J, the junction kept 6 bases outside the gene matches. Germline V gene lookup returns CDR1 KGHSH and CDR2 LQKENI.

The chain recombines TRBV7-3 with TRBJ2-2; 8 bases fit TRBD2. CDR3 size: 13 residues. Germline V lookup: CDR1 SGHTA, CDR2 FQGTGA. V shed 10 bases and J 4 bases; nucleotides not matched to a gene: 5. The DNA for the CDR3 is TGTGCCACCCGGACTAGCCCCACCGGGGAGCTGTTTTTT. This codes for CATRTSPTGELFF. Full variable domain (missing parts from reference TRBV7-3 and TRBJ2-2): GAGVSQTPSNKVTEKGKYVELRCDPISGHTALYWYRQSLGQGPEFLIYFQGTGAADDSGLPNDRFFAVRPEGSVSTLKIQRTERGDSAVYLCATRTSPTGELFFGEGSRLTVL.

The CDR3: CAIGLAGDNEQFF. For the CDR3, the DNA is TGTGCCATTGGACTAGCGGGGGACAATGAGCAGTTCTTC. The chain carries TRBV10-3 and TRBJ2-1; the match to TRBD2 covers 13 bases. Germline V CDR1 and CDR2: ENHRY, SYGVKD. There are 13 residues in the CDR3. The ends lost 9 bases at V and 5 bases at J; junction bases unmatched: 1.

This clone is a singleton in its sample. The chain links TRBV28 to TRBJ1-2; D gene unclear. Trimming stripped 2 bases from V and 6 bases from J, with 19 bases between. CDR1 is MDHEN and CDR2 is SYDVKM in the germline V gene. The CDR3 runs to 16 residues. The CDR3: CASSLAVSRAEDGYTF. The CDR3 coding sequence is TGTGCCAGCAGTTTAGCGGTCAGCCGCGCTGAAGATGGCTACACCTTC.

CDR3 sequence (DNA): TGTGCCAGCAGCTTGGTTGGCCACAGGGGTGTCGAGCAGTTCTTC. Its translation is CASSLVGHRGVEQFF. This chain joins TRBV5-4 and TRBJ2-1, with 7 nucleotides matching TRBD1. V lost 0 bases, J lost 10 bases, and 10 bases stayed unmatched. In germline, CDR1 is SGHNT, CDR2 YYREEE (reference sequence). The CDR3 sequence is 15 residues long.

V gene TRBV6-5 combines with J gene TRBJ1-2, with D possibly matching TRBD1 (6 bases). This CDR3 contains 15 residues. Germline-derived CDR1 and CDR2 are MNHEY and SVGAGI. Trimming stripped 6 bases from V and 0 bases from J, with 14 bases between. In DNA, the CDR3 is TGTGCCAGCAGCTCCGGACAGACGGCTAACTATGGCTACACCTTC. It codes for CASSSGQTANYGYTF.

The chain recombines TRBV20-1 with TRBJ2-1, with unresolved D. Germline V lookup: CDR1 DFQATT, CDR2 SNEGSKA (reference sequence). The CDR3 extends over 15 amino acids. Trimming took 3 bases from V and 5 from J, leaving 17 bases between them. As DNA, the CDR3 is TGCAGTGCTAGTCTTCCGAGGATTACGGACAATGAGCAGTTCTTC. Residues: CSASLPRITDNEQFF.

The chain uses TRBV25-1 and TRBJ2-2, with D possibly TRBD2 on 5 matching bases. Germline V gene data show CDR1 as MGHDK and CDR2 as SYGVNS. V was shortened by 7 bases and J by 5 bases, with 14 bases between the two germline ends. This CDR3 spans 14 amino acids. Written as DNA, the CDR3 is TGTGCCAGCACTTCTGGACTCGAAACCGGGGAGCTGTTTTTT. Protein product: CASTSGLETGELFF.

A few counts support this clone. J is TRBJ1-6 and V is TRBV9; 8 nucleotides agree with TRBD1. V lost 4 bases to trimming and J lost 7 bases; unmatched junction nucleotides: 7. Germline loops: CDR1 SGDLS, CDR2 YYNGEE. The CDR3 runs 15 residues. The CDR3 protein is CASSIDRGYNSPLHF. The CDR3 DNA sequence: TGTGCCAGCAGCATTGACAGGGGATACAATTCACCCCTCCACTTT. Based on the CDR3 plus reference TRBV9 and TRBJ1-6, the full variable domain is DSGVTQTPKHLITATGQRVTLRCSPRSGDLSVYWYQQSLDQGLQFLIQYYNGEERAKGNILERFSAQQFPDLHSELNLSSLELGDSALYFCASSIDRGYNSPLHFGNGTRLTVT.

The rearrangement joins TRBV11-2 to TRBJ2-7; unclear D gene. CDR3 length: 12 amino acids. The ends were cut back, 5 bases at V and 1 base at J, with 6 bases in the middle. Germline CDR1 SGHAT, CDR2 FQNNGV. CDR3 DNA sequence: TGTGCCAGCAGCCGCCGGTCCTACGAGCAGTACTTC. This sequence encodes CASSRRSYEQYF.

This chain uses TRBV6-1 with TRBJ2-2, with 7 bases aligning to TRBD2. J was trimmed by 3 bases and V by 2 bases; bases with no gene match: 3. The germline V gene has CDR1 MNHNS and CDR2 SASEGT. The CDR3 extends over 15 amino acids. The CDR3 region is CASSESGGDTGELFF. DNA of the CDR3: TGTGCCAGCAGTGAATCGGGGGGAGACACCGGGGAGCTGTTTTTT.

This chain joins TRBV2 and TRBJ2-7; the match to TRBD1 covers 8 bases. J gave up 1 base and V 3 bases, and 5 bases lay outside the gene matches. Germline CDR1 reads SNHLY; CDR2 reads FYNNEI. CDR3 size: 15 residues. CDR3 DNA sequence: TGTGCCAGCAGTGACGACAGGGGATCATCCTACGAGCAGTACTTC. Translating gives CASSDDRGSSYEQYF.

The chain couples TRBV11-2 to TRBJ1-4; TRBD1 matches 7 bases. After removal of 6 bases from V and 5 bases from J, the junction contained 9 bases not matched to a gene. CDR1 and CDR2 (germline): SGHAT, FQNNGV. The CDR3 is 15 amino acids. The CDR3 loop is CASRDAGTANEKLFF. In DNA, the CDR3 is TGTGCCAGCAGAGATGCCGGGACAGCCAATGAAAAACTGTTTTTT.